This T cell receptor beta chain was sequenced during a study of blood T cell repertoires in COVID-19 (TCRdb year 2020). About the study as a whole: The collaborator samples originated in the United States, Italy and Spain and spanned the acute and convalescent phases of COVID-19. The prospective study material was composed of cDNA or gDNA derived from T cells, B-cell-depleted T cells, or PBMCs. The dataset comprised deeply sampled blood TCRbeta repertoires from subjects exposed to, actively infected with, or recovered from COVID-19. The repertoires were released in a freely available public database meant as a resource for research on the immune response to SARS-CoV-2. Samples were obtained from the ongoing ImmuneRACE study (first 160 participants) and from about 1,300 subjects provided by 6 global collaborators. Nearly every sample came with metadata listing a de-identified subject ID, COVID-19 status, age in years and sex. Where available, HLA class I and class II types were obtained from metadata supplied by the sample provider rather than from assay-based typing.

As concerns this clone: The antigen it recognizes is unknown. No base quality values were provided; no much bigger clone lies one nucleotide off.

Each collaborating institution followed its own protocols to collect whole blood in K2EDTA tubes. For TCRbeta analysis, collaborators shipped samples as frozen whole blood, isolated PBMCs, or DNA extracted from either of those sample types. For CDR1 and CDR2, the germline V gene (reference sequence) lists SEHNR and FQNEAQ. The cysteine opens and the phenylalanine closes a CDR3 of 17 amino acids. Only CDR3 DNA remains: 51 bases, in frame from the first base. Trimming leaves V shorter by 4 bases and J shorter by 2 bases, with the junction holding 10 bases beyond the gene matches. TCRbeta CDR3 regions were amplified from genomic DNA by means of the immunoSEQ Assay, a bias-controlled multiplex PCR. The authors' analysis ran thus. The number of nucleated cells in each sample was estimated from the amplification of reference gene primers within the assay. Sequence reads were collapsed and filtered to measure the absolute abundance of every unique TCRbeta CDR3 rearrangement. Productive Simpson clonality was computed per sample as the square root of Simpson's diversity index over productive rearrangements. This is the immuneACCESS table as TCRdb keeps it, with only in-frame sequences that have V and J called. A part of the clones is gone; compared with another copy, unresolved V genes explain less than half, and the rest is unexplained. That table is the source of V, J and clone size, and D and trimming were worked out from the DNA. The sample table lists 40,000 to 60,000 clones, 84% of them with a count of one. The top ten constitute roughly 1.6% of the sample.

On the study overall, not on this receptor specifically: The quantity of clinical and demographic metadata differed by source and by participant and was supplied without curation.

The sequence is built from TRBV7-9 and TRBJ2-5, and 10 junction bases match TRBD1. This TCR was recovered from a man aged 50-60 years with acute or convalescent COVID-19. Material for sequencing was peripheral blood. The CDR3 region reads CASSSLGTGAIQETQYF. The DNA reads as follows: TGTGCCAGCAGCTCCTTAGGGACAGGGGCGATTCAAGAGACCCAGTACTTC.